This paragraph covers one T cell receptor (beta chain) sequence. This clone's antigen is unknown. No base quality values were provided; no much bigger clone lies one nucleotide off. This entry belongs to a study of blood T cell repertoires in COVID-19 (dated by TCRdb to 2018 to 2021). For the wider study: Collaborator samples came from the United States, Italy and Spain and covered acute and convalescent phases of COVID-19. Sample metadata almost always included a de-identified subject ID, COVID-19 status, age in years and sex. Samples were obtained from the ongoing ImmuneRACE study (first 160 participants) and from 950 to 1,500 subjects provided by 6 global collaborators. Subjects who had been exposed to COVID-19, were actively infected with it, or had recovered from it provided the deeply sampled blood TCRbeta repertoires that made up the dataset. Where available, HLA class I and class II types were obtained from metadata supplied by the sample provider rather than from assay-based typing. A freely available public database, intended as a resource for researchers studying the immune response to SARS-CoV-2, is where the repertoires were released. The material from the prospective study consisted of cDNA or gDNA derived from T cells, B-cell-depleted T cells, or PBMCs. Overall results and qualifications from the work: The amount of clinical and demographic metadata varied by source and participant and was provided uncurated.

V was cut back by 5 bases and J by 1 base, leaving a gap of 10 bases between them. From the cysteine up to the phenylalanine, the CDR3 has a length of 15 residues. Only the CDR3 DNA stays, 45 bases, in frame from base 1. The germline V gene encodes CDR1 KGHDR and CDR2 SFDVKD. Collaborating institutions collected whole blood in K2EDTA tubes following their own protocols. For TCRbeta analysis, collaborator samples were shipped as frozen whole blood, as isolated PBMCs, or as DNA extracted from either sample type. The immunoSEQ Assay, a bias-controlled multiplex PCR, was used to amplify TCRbeta CDR3 regions from genomic DNA. Per the authors' processing: The number of nucleated cells in each sample was estimated from the amplification of reference gene primers within the assay. Sequence reads were collapsed and filtered to measure the absolute abundance of every unique TCRbeta CDR3 rearrangement. Productive Simpson clonality was computed per sample as the square root of Simpson's diversity index over productive rearrangements. Not all clones reach the TCRdb copy of this immuneACCESS table, which keeps in-frame sequences only. Checked studies attribute under half of the gap to unresolved V genes and leave the rest unexplained. The V and J calls and clone size are taken from that table; D and trimming were inferred from the DNA. Present in this sample are 200,000 to 250,000 clones, 86% of which were seen just once. The ten largest clones take up 5.5% to 8% of the sample.

The chain is encoded by TRBV24-1 joined to TRBJ2-2; 6 matching bases give a weak D call of TRBD2. This sequence originates from a man between 60 and 75 years old with acute or convalescent COVID-19. Sequencing input: peripheral blood. CDR3 region: CATSGRGVNTGELFF. The base sequence is TGTGCCACCAGTGGCCGCGGGGTGAACACCGGGGAGCTGTTTTTT.